This T cell receptor (beta chain) stems from a study of monozygotic twins with inflammatory bowel disease. Following a re-call of the 5' RACE reads, TCRdb has one entry per CDR3 protein and lacks DNA. The table counts 200,000 to 250,000 distinct CDR3 sequences; around 1.5% lies in the top ten. From germline, CDR1 is SGHRS and CDR2 YFSETQ. The CDR3 length is 15 residues. The chain combines TRBV5-1 with TRBJ1-6; TCRdb lists TRBD1, though no DNA is available to test this call. The source of this sequence is a human donor with ulcerative colitis or Crohn's disease, or a healthy co-twin of an affected twin (not recorded which). Sample: blood. The CDR3 loop is CASSLEGAWNSPLHF.